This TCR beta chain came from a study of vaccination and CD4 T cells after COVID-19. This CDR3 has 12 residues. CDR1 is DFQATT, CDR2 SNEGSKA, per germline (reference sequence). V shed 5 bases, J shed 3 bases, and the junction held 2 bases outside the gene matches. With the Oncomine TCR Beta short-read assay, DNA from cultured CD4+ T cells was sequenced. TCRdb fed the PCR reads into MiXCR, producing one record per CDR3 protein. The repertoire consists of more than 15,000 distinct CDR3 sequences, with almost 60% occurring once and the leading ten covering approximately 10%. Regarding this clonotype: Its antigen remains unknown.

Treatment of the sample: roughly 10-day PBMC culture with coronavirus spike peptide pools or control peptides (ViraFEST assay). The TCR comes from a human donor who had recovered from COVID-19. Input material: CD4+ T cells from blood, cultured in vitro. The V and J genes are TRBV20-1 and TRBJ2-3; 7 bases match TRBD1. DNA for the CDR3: TGCAGTGCTGGGACAGCGACAGATACGCAGTATTTT. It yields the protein CSAGTATDTQYF.